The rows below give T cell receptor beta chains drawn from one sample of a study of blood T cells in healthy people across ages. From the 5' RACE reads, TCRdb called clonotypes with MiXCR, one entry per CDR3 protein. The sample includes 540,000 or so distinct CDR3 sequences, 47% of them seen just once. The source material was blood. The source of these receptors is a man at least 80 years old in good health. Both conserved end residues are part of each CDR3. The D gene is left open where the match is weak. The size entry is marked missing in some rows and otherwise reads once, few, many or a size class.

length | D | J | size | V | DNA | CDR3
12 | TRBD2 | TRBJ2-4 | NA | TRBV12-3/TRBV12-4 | TGTGCCAGCAGTTGGGAGGGAAACATTCAGTACTTC | CASSWEGNIQYF
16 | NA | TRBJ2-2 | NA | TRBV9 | TGTGCCAGCAGCGTAGCCCCTGGCGTGGTGACCGGGGAGCTGTTTTTT | CASSVAPGVVTGELFF
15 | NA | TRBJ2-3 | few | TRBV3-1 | TGTGCCAGCAGCCCCCGGGATCAGGGCACAGATACGCAGTATTTT | CASSPRDQGTDTQYF
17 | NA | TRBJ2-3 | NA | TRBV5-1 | TGCGCCAGCAGCCACCTGTCCCTCTACTCAAGCACAGCTACGCAGTATTTT | CASSHLSLYSSTATQYF
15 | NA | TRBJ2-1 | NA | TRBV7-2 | TGTGCCAGCAGCCGCTATACGCCCGGGGCCAATGAGCAGTTCTTC | CASSRYTPGANEQFF
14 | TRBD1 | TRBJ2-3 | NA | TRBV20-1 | TGCAGTGCTTCCTCAATGACAGGGACAGATACGCAGTATTTT | CSASSMTGTDTQYF
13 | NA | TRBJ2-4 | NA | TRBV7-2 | TGTGCCAGCAGCTTTGGGGCCCGATCTGGGCAGTACTTC | CASSFGARSGQYF
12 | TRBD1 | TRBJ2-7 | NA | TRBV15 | TGTGCCACGGGACAGGGGATGCCCGAGCAGTACTTC | CATGQGMPEQYF
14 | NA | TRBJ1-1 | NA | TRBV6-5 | TGTGCCAGTAAAAGGGCAGGGAGGAACACTGAAGCTTTCTTT | CASKRAGRNTEAFF
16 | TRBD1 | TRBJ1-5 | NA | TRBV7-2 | TGTGCCTGCAGCCCCGCGGTGGGACAGCTCAATCAGCCCCAGCATTTT | CACSPAVGQLNQPQHF
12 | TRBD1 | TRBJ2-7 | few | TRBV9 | TGTGCCAGCAGCGCCCACAGGGGTGAGCAGTACTTC | CASSAHRGEQYF
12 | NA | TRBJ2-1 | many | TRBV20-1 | TGCAGTGCTAGCGGAAATTACAATGAGCAGTTCTTC | CSASGNYNEQFF
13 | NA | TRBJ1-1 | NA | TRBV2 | TGTGCCAGCAGGGGCTGGGTTGGCACTGAAGCTTTCTTT | CASRGWVGTEAFF
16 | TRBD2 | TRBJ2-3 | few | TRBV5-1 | TGCGCCAGCAGCTCTAGCGGGGGGACACACACAGATACGCAGTATTTT | CASSSSGGTHTDTQYF
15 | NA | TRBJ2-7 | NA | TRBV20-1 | TGCAGTGCTAGAGATTCGGCAGTAGGCTCGAGCGAGCAGTACTTC | CSARDSAVGSSEQYF
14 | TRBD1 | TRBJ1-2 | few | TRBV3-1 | TGTGCCAGCAGACCGGGAGGGGGCATTTATGGCTACACCTTC | CASRPGGGIYGYTF
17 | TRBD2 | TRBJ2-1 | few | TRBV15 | TGTGCCACCAGCGGCGGGACTAGCGGGAGCTCCTACAATGAGCAGTTCTTC | CATSGGTSGSSYNEQFF
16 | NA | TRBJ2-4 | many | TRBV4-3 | TGCGCCAGCAGCCAAGAACTAGGAGCGGCCAAAAACATTCAGTACTTC | CASSQELGAAKNIQYF
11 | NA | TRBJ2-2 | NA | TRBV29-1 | TGCAGCGTTGATACAGGGGGGGAGCTGTTTTTT | CSVDTGGELFF
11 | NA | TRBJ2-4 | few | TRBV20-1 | TGCAGTGCCGCCCGAGAAAACATTCAGTACTTC | CSAARENIQYF
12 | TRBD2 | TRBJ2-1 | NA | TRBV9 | TGTGCCACCGGGACTACCTCTAATGAGCAGTTCTTC | CATGTTSNEQFF
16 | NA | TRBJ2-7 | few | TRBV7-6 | TGTGCCAGCAGCCCCCAAACTTCTTTTCGCTCCTACGAGCAGTACTTC | CASSPQTSFRSYEQYF
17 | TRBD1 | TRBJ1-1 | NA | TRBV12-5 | TGTGCTAGTGGTTTGCTCCTCCCAGGACAGGGGGACACTGAAGCTTTCTTT | CASGLLLPGQGDTEAFF
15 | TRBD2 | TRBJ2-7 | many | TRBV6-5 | TGTGCCAGCAGCCGATCTGGACTAGCGGGAGGCGAGCAGTACTTC | CASSRSGLAGGEQYF
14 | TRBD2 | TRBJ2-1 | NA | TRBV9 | TGTGCCAGCAGCGTAGGGACTAGTCACAATGAGCAGTTCTTC | CASSVGTSHNEQFF
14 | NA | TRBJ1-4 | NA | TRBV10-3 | TGTGCCATCAGGGGTTCGGACACACCAGGAAAACTGTTTTTT | CAIRGSDTPGKLFF
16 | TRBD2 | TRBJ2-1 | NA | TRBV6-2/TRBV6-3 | TGTGCCAGCAGTTCCGCGGCTAGCGGGAGTAGAAATGAGCAGTTCTTC | CASSSAASGSRNEQFF
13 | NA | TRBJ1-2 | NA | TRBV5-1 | TGCGCCAGCGGGTCTCCTTCCAACTATGGCTACACCTTC | CASGSPSNYGYTF
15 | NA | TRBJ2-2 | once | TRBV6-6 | TGTGCCAGCAGTTATGTTCTAGGGAACACCGGGGAGCTGTTTTTT | CASSYVLGNTGELFF
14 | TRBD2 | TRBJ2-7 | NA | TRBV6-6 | TGTGCCAGCAGTGACGTAGCGGGACCCTACGAGCAGTACTTC | CASSDVAGPYEQYF
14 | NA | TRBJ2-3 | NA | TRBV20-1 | TGCAGTGCTAGAGATTCCGAGTCCCCAGATACGCAGTATTTT | CSARDSESPDTQYF
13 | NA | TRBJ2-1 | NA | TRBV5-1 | TGCGCCAGCAGCTTGGAGCTACGCAATGAGCAGTTCTTC | CASSLELRNEQFF
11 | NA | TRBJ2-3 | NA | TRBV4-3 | TGCGCCAGCAGCGCCGGGGATACGCAGTATTTT | CASSAGDTQYF
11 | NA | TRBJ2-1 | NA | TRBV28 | TGTGCCACCTCCATTCTCGGCGAGCAGTTCTTC | CATSILGEQFF
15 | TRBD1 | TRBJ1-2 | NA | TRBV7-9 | TGTGCCAGCAGCCTGTTGACAGGGGAAAACTATGGCTACACCTTC | CASSLLTGENYGYTF
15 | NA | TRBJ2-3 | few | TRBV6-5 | TGTGCCAGCAGAACCGGGACAAGACCTTCAGATACGCAGTATTTT | CASRTGTRPSDTQYF
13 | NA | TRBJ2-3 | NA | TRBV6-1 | TGTGCCAGCAGTACAACGGGGGCAGATACGCAGTATTTT | CASSTTGADTQYF
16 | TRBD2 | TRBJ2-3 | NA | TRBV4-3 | TGCGCCAGCAGCCAACTTCTAACGGGAGGGCCAGATACGCAGTATTTT | CASSQLLTGGPDTQYF
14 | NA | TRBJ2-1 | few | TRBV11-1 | TGTGCCAGCAGCGGGTTAGTGGGTGCGAATGAGCAGTTCTTC | CASSGLVGANEQFF
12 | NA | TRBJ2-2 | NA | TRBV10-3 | TGTGCCATCAGTGATGGGGCCGGGGAGCTGTTTTTT | CAISDGAGELFF
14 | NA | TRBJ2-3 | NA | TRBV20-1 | TGCAGTGCTAGAAGGGTCCAGGGGACAGATACGCAGTATTTT | CSARRVQGTDTQYF
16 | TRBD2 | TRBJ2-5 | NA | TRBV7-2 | TGTGCCAGCAGCCCAGGCCGCGGGAGGGGTTTGCAGACCCAGTACTTC | CASSPGRGRGLQTQYF
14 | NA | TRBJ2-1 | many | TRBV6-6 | TGTGCCAGCACCAAGGACTGGACCTACAATGAGCAGTTCTTC | CASTKDWTYNEQFF
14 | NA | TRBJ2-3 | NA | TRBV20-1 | TGCAGTGCTATACGGACAGAAAACACAGATACGCAGTATTTT | CSAIRTENTDTQYF
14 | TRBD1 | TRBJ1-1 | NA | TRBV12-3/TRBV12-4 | TGTGCCAGCAGTCTGACAGGGGCTGGGACTGAAGCTTTCTTT | CASSLTGAGTEAFF
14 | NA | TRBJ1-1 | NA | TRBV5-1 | TGCGCCAGCAGGCCTGGACGGCTCAACACTGAAGCTTTCTTT | CASRPGRLNTEAFF
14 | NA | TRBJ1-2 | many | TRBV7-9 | TGTGCCAGCAGCTCTTCAGGACGGAACTATGGCTACACCTTC | CASSSSGRNYGYTF
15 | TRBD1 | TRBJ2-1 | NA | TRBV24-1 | TGTGCCACCAGTCCTCCGGGACAGAGGGACAATGAGCAGTTCTTC | CATSPPGQRDNEQFF
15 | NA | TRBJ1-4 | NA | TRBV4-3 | TGCGCCAGCAGCCAAGATCTGACAACTAATGAAAAACCGTTTTTT | CASSQDLTTNEKPFF
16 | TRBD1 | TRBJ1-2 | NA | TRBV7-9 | TGTGCCAGCAGCTTAGCTGCTGCAGGGGGAGGCTATGGCTACACCTTC | CASSLAAAGGGYGYTF
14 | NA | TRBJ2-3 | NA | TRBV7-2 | TGTGCCAGCAGCATTAGGAGTAACACAGATACGCAGTATTTT | CASSIRSNTDTQYF